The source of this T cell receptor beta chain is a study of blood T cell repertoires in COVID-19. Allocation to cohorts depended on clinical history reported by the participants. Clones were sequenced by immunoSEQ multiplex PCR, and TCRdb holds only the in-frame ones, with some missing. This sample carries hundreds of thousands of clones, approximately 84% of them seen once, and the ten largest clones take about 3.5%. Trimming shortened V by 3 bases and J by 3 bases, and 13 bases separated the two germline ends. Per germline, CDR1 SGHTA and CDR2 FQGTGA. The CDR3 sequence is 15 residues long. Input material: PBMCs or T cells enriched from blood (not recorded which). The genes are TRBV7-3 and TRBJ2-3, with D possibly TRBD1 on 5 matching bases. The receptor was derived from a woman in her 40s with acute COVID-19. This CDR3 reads CASSFFSGSTDTQYF. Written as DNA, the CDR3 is TGTGCCAGCAGCTTCTTCTCAGGGTCGACAGATACGCAGTATTTT.